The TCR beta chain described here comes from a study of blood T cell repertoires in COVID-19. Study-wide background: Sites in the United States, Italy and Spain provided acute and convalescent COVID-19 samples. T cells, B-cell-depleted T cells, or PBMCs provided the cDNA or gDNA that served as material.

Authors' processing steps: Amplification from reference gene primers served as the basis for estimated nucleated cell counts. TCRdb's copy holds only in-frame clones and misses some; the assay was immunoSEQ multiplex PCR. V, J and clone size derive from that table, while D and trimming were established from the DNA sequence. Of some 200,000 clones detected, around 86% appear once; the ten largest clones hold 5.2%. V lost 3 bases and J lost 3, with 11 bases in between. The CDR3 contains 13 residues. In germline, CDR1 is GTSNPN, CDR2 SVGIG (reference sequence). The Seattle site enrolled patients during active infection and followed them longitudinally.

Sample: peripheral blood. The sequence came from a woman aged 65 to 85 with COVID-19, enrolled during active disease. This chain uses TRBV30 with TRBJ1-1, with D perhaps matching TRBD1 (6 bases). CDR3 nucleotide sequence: TGTGCCTGGAGATTGGCAGGGGACACTGAAGCTTTCTTT. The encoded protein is CAWRLAGDTEAFF.